This T cell receptor beta chain was observed in a study of T cell repertoires in cytomegalovirus infection. Overall study: The public TCR beta signatures pointed to both CMV infection and matching HLA type. Whole-study findings and limits: In two of eight donors, the top clonotype was HLA-C-restricted CMV-specific.

This clonotype came up a few times. What it binds is not known. The germline V gene encodes CDR1 MGHRA and CDR2 YSYEKL. This CDR3 has 18 residues. Trimming took off 0 bases at V and 0 bases at J, with 15 bases between the two ends. TCRdb redid the calling of the reads with MiXCR, one entry per CDR3 protein. This table holds around 350,000 distinct CDR3 sequences, roughly 18% found once. The J gene is TRBJ2-1, the V gene TRBV4-1, with D unclear. The TCR comes from a human donor in good health (CMV status not recorded). Some clones in this sample may be carry-over from other donors' samples. Sample: PBMCs. DNA for the CDR3: TGCGCCAGCAGCCAAGAAATCGGGCGGACGAGCTCCTACAATGAGCAGTTCTTC. As protein: CASSQEIGRTSSYNEQFF.